One and the same sample provided the 9 T cell receptor beta chains below, sequenced in a study of tumor and adjacent non-tumor tissue in lung cancer. A modified ARM-PCR protocol with three rounds of nested PCR amplified TCRbeta. TCRdb ran MiXCR on the multiplex PCR reads and lists one entry per CDR3 protein. Of 77,000 or so distinct CDR3 sequences in the sample, over 65% were seen once. RNA was extracted from bulk tissue without any cell sorting. More than 3 cm separated this lung sample from the edge of the tumor. Input material: distant non-tumor lung tissue. Source of these receptors: a man between 65 and 79 years old with non-small cell lung cancer.

As for this clonotype: This clone may be a read error of a much larger clone one base away. The chain is built from TRBV28 and TRBJ2-7; D is undetermined. CDR3 length: 12 amino acids. Looked up from germline, CDR1 is MDHEN and CDR2 is SYDVKM. The CDR3 DNA reads TGTGCCAGCGGTTTACCGCGTGGAAGGCAGTACTTC. Its protein product is CASGLPRGRQYF.

Points on this clonotype: One end of the junction fails to match germline, which may point to a read error. The rearrangement joins TRBV5-4 to TRBJ2-6; the D is unclear. The CDR3 consists of 14 residues. Germline V gene lookup returns CDR1 SGHNT and CDR2 YYREEE (reference sequence). The CDR3 coding sequence is TGTGCCAGCAGCTTGGTACATTCCCCGTTGGTCCTGATATTC. Its protein is CASSLVHSPLVLIF.

The V call is TRBV12-3 or TRBV12-4, the J call TRBJ2-5; D is unresolved. The CDR3 is 14 amino acids. V lost 7 bases and J lost 4, with 16 bases in between. The CDR3 loop reads CASNVPGPRETQYF. The DNA of the CDR3 is TGTGCCAGCAATGTACCGGGCCCTCGAGAGACCCAGTACTTC.

The V call is TRBV29-1, the J call TRBJ2-5; D ambiguous. The CDR3 spans 13 residues. Germline assignment: CDR1 SQVTM and CDR2 ANQGSEA. This CDR3 is CNVGVRFQETQYF. DNA of the CDR3: TGCAACGTGGGCGTCAGATTCCAAGAGACCCAGTACTTC.

This clonotype was seen more than once but under ten times. The chain recombines TRBV20-1 with TRBJ2-7; D unclear. The CDR3 is 15 amino acids. Germline assignment: CDR1 DFQATT and CDR2 SNEGSKA (reference sequence). V gave up 0 bases and J gave up 2 bases, with 14 bases separating them. The chain's CDR3 is CSARDFRVKAYEQYF. The CDR3 DNA follows: TGCAGTGCTAGAGATTTCAGAGTAAAAGCCTACGAGCAGTACTTC.

The chain recombines TRBV9 with TRBJ2-3; D is perhaps TRBD1 (6 bases). V was trimmed by 0 bases and J by 4 bases, leaving 6 bases between them. This CDR3 is built from 13 residues. CDR1 and CDR2 from the germline V gene are SGDLS and YYNGEE. The CDR3 coding sequence is TGTGCCAGCAGCGTAGAGGGGGCAGATACGCAGTATTTT. Encoded protein: CASSVEGADTQYF.

Turning to this clonotype: The junction and the germline gene differ at one end; a read error may be behind it. The V call is TRBV4-1, the J call TRBJ1-4; D is ambiguous. CDR1 and CDR2 (germline): MGHRA, YSYEKL. CDR3 length equals 14 residues. This CDR3 is CTSSQDSLRGKMFF. CDR3 sequence (DNA): TGCACCAGCAGCCAAGATAGCCTCCGAGGGAAAATGTTTTTT.

About this clonotype: The conserved phenylalanine or tryptophan is not found at the CDR3 terminus, so this likely reflects a read error. The DNA is left out, because the CDR3 cannot be placed on it with certainty; the CDR3 is given as TCRdb lists it. The gene calls are TRBV5-1 and TRBJ1-4; TRBD1, the D gene given by the table, was not confirmed from the DNA. Germline-derived CDR1 and CDR2 are SGHRS and YFSETQ. The CDR3 spans 15 amino acids, including both terminal residues. CDR3 sequence reads: CASSFDGQGREKLLY.

With regard to this clonotype: This may be a read error: a much more frequent sequence differs by one nucleotide. V is TRBV5-6 and J is TRBJ1-6; tentative D call: TRBD1 (5 bases). Germline-derived CDR1 and CDR2 are SGHDT and YYEEEE. The CDR3 is 14 amino acids. Here the CDR3 DNA reads TGTACCAGCAGCGGGACGGGGTATAATTCACCCCTCCACTTT. It yields the protein CTSSGTGYNSPLHF.